Each of the 20 T cell receptor beta chains below was sequenced from the same sample in a study of blood T cell repertoires in COVID-19. Produced via immunoSEQ multiplex PCR; TCRdb's table is partial and in-frame only. Among 100,000 to 150,000 clones listed, approximately 83% were seen once. The sample taken for sequencing was peripheral blood. These TCRs come from a man older than 75 with active or convalescent COVID-19.

The V gene is TRBV7-3, the J gene TRBJ1-1; D is perhaps TRBD1 (6 bases). Germline CDR1 and CDR2: SGHTA and FQGTGA. V was pared by 4 bases and J by 1 base, with 16 bases between. This CDR3 is 16 amino acids long. CDR3: CASSSYVRGGNTEAFF. The CDR3, as DNA: TGTGCCAGCAGCTCATACGTCAGAGGGGGGAACACTGAAGCTTTCTTT.

The V call is TRBV4-2, the J call TRBJ2-2, with 12 bases fitting TRBD2. Trimming cost V 0 bases and J 5 bases; bases outside gene matches: 10. This CDR3 spans 19 amino acids. CDR1 is LGHNA, CDR2 YNFKEQ, per germline. CDR3 DNA sequence: TGTGCCAGCAGCCAAGAAGCTAGCGGGGGGGCCGTTGGGACCGGGGAGCTGTTTTTT. It yields the protein CASSQEASGGAVGTGELFF.

The rearrangement uses TRBV5-1 and TRBJ1-3; unclear D gene. CDR3 length equals 15 residues. Trimming removed 5 bases at V and 0 bases at J, with 12 bases between. Germline CDR1 reads SGHRS; CDR2 reads YFSETQ. The CDR3 protein is CASRVTGGSGNTIYF. CDR3 in DNA: TGCGCCAGCAGAGTCACGGGAGGCTCTGGAAACACCATATATTTT. Filled out from reference TRBV5-1 and TRBJ1-3, the complete variable domain reads KAGVTQTPRYLIKTRGQQVTLSCSPISGHRSVSWYQQTPGQGLQFLFEYFSETQRNKGNFPGRFSGRQFSNSRSEMNVSTLELGDSALYLCASRVTGGSGNTIYFGEGSWLTVV.

This chain links TRBV18 with TRBJ2-3; perhaps TRBD2 as D (5 bases). V was shortened by 2 bases and J by 6 bases, with 15 bases between the two germline ends. Per the germline V gene, CDR1 is KGHSH and CDR2 is LQKENI. This CDR3 region has 15 residues. The CDR3 spells CASSPRPVSGDTQYF. CDR3 coding DNA: TGTGCCAGCTCACCAAGGCCTGTCTCGGGGGATACGCAGTATTTT.

A single count supports this clone. This sequence joins TRBV4-1 and TRBJ2-7, with 9 nucleotides matching TRBD2. From germline, CDR1 is MGHRA and CDR2 YSYEKL. CDR3 length equals 18 residues. Trimming removed 4 bases from V and 1 base from J; junction bases left unmatched: 14. This chain's CDR3 is CASSLGTPAGGQSYEQYF. Written as DNA, the CDR3 is TGCGCCAGCAGCCTCGGAACCCCAGCGGGAGGCCAATCCTACGAGCAGTACTTC.

The sample holds a few counts of this clone. The chain combines TRBV20-1 with TRBJ1-6; D may be TRBD1 (5 bases). The CDR3 has 14 residues. CDR1 and CDR2 from the germline V gene are DFQATT and SNEGSKA (reference sequence). Trimming took 3 bases from V and 3 from J, leaving 9 bases between them. The CDR3 DNA reads as TGCAGTGCTAGTCCCGGACACTATAATTCACCCCTCCACTTT. Its translation is CSASPGHYNSPLHF.

The chain links TRBV18 to TRBJ1-1; D is unclear. The CDR3 covers 13 residues. The germline V gene encodes CDR1 KGHSH and CDR2 LQKENI. The V and J ends lost 4 bases and 0 bases respectively, with 6 bases between them. CDR3 coding DNA: TGTGCCAGCTCACGCGAAATGAACACTGAAGCTTTCTTT. Translation: CASSREMNTEAFF.

The chain carries TRBV19 and TRBJ1-4; D remains unclear. The V gene lost 8 bases and the J gene lost 2 bases, with 9 bases spanning the gap. This CDR3 has 13 residues. The germline V gene has CDR1 LNHDA and CDR2 SQIVND (reference sequence). The DNA for the CDR3 is TGTGCCAGTGGGAGTCGGACTAATGAAAAACTGTTTTTT. It specifies CASGSRTNEKLFF.

This chain uses TRBV18 with TRBJ1-4; D may be TRBD1 (6 bases). Germline assignment: CDR1 KGHSH and CDR2 LQKENI. V lost 5 bases and J lost 0, with 13 bases in between. The CDR3 has 16 amino acids. This CDR3 is CASSTRQATTNEKLFF. CDR3 coding DNA: TGTGCCAGCTCAACCCGACAGGCCACAACTAATGAAAAACTGTTTTTT. Based on the CDR3 plus reference TRBV18 and TRBJ1-4, the full variable domain is NAGVMQNPRHLVRRRGQEARLRCSPMKGHSHVYWYRQLPEEGLKFMVYLQKENIIDESGMPKERFSAEFPKEGPSILRIQQVVRGDSAAYFCASSTRQATTNEKLFFGSGTQLSVL.

The V and J genes are TRBV28 and TRBJ1-2; tentatively, D is TRBD1 (5 bases). Germline CDR1 and CDR2: MDHEN and SYDVKM. V lost 5 bases to trimming and J lost 4 bases, with 11 bases between them. The CDR3 is 13 residues long. CDR3 sequence (DNA): TGTGCCAGCAGTGGAGGGGTTTTCTATGGCTACACCTTC. This sequence encodes CASSGGVFYGYTF.

CDR3 sequence (DNA): TGTGCCATCAGTGACAAAACGGGCTATGGCTACACCTTC. Protein sequence: CAISDKTGYGYTF. The chain uses TRBV10-3 and TRBJ1-2; D uncertain. V lost 3 bases, J lost 4 bases, and 9 bases lay in between. Germline lookup yields CDR1 ENHRY and CDR2 SYGVKD. The CDR3 is 13 amino acids.

The V call is TRBV29-1, the J call TRBJ1-2; 10 bases agree with TRBD1. Germline CDR1 reads SQVTM; CDR2 reads ANQGSEA. The CDR3 extends over 14 amino acids. V shed 4 bases, J shed 6 bases, and the junction held 8 bases outside the gene matches. The chain's CDR3 is CSVGRQGAVDGYTF. The DNA of the CDR3 is TGCAGCGTTGGCCGACAGGGGGCGGTCGATGGCTACACCTTC.

The rearrangement links TRBV30 to TRBJ2-2; TRBD1 matches at 9 bases. The trim removed 6 bases at V and 4 bases at J, leaving 3 bases unmatched. The CDR3 length is 13 residues. Per the germline V gene, CDR1 is GTSNPN and CDR2 is SVGIG (reference sequence). The CDR3: CACPTGGTGELFF. CDR3 DNA: TGTGCCTGCCCGACAGGGGGCACCGGGGAGCTGTTTTTT.

The gene calls are TRBV29-1 and TRBJ2-2; 9 bases agree with TRBD2. CDR3 size: 14 residues. Germline assignment: CDR1 SQVTM and CDR2 ANQGSEA. The V segment lost 6 bases and the J segment 5 bases; nucleotides outside the gene matches: 7. The CDR3, as DNA: TGCAGCGTGAGGAGGCTAGCGGGGACCGGGGAGCTGTTTTTT. Its translation is CSVRRLAGTGELFF.

The chain joins TRBV30 to TRBJ2-4, with 7 bases identical to TRBD1. Germline lookup yields CDR1 GTSNPN and CDR2 SVGIG (reference sequence). V was pared by 5 bases and J by 6 bases, with 16 bases of the junction left unmatched. The CDR3 has 16 residues. The CDR3 sequence is CAWGNFRGSAGNIQYF. CDR3 nucleotide sequence: TGTGCCTGGGGAAATTTCAGGGGGTCGGCTGGAAACATTCAGTACTTC.

The chain recombines TRBV7-9 with TRBJ1-2; D may be TRBD1 (5 bases). CDR3 length: 13 amino acids. Trimming removed 1 base at V and 5 bases at J, with 8 bases between. Germline V gene data show CDR1 as SEHNR and CDR2 as FQNEAQ (reference sequence). The DNA of the CDR3 is TGTGCCAGCAGCTTAGAGTCAGGGTATGGCTACACCTTC. This sequence encodes CASSLESGYGYTF.

V is TRBV4-1 and J is TRBJ1-5; 7 positions match TRBD1. Germline CDR1 MGHRA, CDR2 YSYEKL. The CDR3 consists of 22 residues. With 0 bases clipped from V and 6 bases from J, the junction kept 26 bases outside the gene matches. The CDR3 bases are TGCGCCAGCAGCCAAGAACCGACCCAGATGACAGGGAGAGGGAATCTCGGTCAGCCCCAGCATTTT. It encodes CASSQEPTQMTGRGNLGQPQHF.

The sample holds a few counts of this clone. The chain joins TRBV30 to TRBJ2-7; the match to TRBD1 covers 10 bases. The germline V gene has CDR1 GTSNPN and CDR2 SVGIG (reference sequence). CDR3 length: 16 amino acids. Unmatched junction bases numbered 8, after V lost 1 base and J lost 2 bases. The DNA of the CDR3 is TGTGCCTGGAGTGGTAGGGACAGGGGATTAGCCTACGAGCAGTACTTC. It yields the protein CAWSGRDRGLAYEQYF.

The chain links TRBV5-1 to TRBJ2-3; 7 nucleotides agree with TRBD1. Trimming removed 7 bases from V and 0 bases from J; junction bases left unmatched: 8. Germline loops: CDR1 SGHRS, CDR2 YFSETQ. This CDR3 has 15 amino acids. The CDR3 loop reads CASASDRASTDTQYF. The CDR3 bases are TGCGCCAGCGCTTCAGACAGGGCCAGCACAGATACGCAGTATTTT.

The chain recombines TRBV7-9 with TRBJ1-2; TRBD1 matches at 8 bases. The CDR3 sequence is 14 residues long. Germline V gene sequence: CDR1 SEHNR, CDR2 FQNEAQ (reference sequence). V was clipped by 5 bases and J by 9 bases; unmatched bases: 11. CDR3 in DNA: TGTGCCAGCAGCAACCCGAGACAGGGGCCCAGCTACACCTTC. Protein sequence: CASSNPRQGPSYTF.